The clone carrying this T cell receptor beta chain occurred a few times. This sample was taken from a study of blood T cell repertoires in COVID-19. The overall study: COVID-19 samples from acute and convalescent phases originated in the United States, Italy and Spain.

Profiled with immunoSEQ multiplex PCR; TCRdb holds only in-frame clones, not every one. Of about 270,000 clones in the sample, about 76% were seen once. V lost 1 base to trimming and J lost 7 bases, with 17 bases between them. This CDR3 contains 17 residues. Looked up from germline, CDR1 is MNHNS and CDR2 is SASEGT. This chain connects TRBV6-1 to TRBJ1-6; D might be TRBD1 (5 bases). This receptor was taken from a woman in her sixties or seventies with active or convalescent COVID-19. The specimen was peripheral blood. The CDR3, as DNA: TGTGCCAGCAGTGAAGTGGCGTCCTGGGGCGGCAATTCACCCCTCCACTTT. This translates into CASSEVASWGGNSPLHF.